This entry lists 29 T cell receptor beta chains sequenced from one sample in a study of T cells in Graves' hyperthyroidism and ophthalmopathy. TCR beta CDR3 regions were amplified from RNA transcripts. HTBI primers drove first-round RT-PCR of the TCR CDR3. Via MiXCR, TCRdb re-called the multiplex PCR reads, giving one row per CDR3 protein. The table lists fewer than 500,000 distinct CDR3 sequences, roughly 14% of them singletons. The sample comprised blood. The receptors here all came from a man aged 25-45 years with Graves' hyperthyroidism that later progressed to Graves' ophthalmopathy.

This clonotype was recorded at least ten times. This chain connects TRBV13 to TRBJ2-3; possibly TRBD2 for D (6 bases). V lost 5 bases and J lost 9, with 15 bases in between. The CDR3 has 13 amino acids. Germline V gene sequence: CDR1 PRHDT, CDR2 FYEKMQ (reference sequence). CDR3 amino acids: CASSPAGISTQYF. CDR3 DNA sequence: TGTGCCAGCAGCCCGGCGGGGATAAGCACGCAGTATTTT.

A few counts support this clonotype. The chain uses TRBV6-1 and TRBJ1-3; D is unclear. CDR3 length: 12 residues. Looked up from germline, CDR1 is MNHNS and CDR2 is SASEGT. The CDR3: CGTRSSGNTIYF. The CDR3 nucleotides read TGTGGTACAAGGAGCTCTGGAAACACCATATATTTT.

The rearrangement uses TRBV11-2 and TRBJ1-1; D ambiguous. The germline CDR1 and CDR2 sequences are SGHAT and FQNNGV. The V end was cut by 0 bases, the J end by 0 bases, with 8 bases between. The CDR3 runs to 15 residues. CDR3 in amino acids: CASSLDLGVNTEAFF. DNA for the CDR3: TGTGCCAGCAGCTTAGATCTTGGGGTGAACACTGAAGCTTTCTTT.

This clonotype was counted between two and nine times. The rearrangement joins TRBV10-3 to TRBJ2-7, with a possible D match to TRBD2 (5 bases). This CDR3 contains 14 residues. The ends were cut back, 1 base at V and 6 bases at J, with 13 bases in the middle. CDR1 is ENHRY and CDR2 is SYGVKD in the germline V gene. CDR3 nucleotides: TGTGCCATCAGTGAGTTGAGCGGTCCTAGCGAGCAGTACTTC. Amino acids: CAISELSGPSEQYF.

This rearrangement joins TRBV20-1 to TRBJ2-7, with TRBD2 matching over 12 bases. This CDR3 has 19 residues. Unmatched junction bases numbered 14, after V lost 2 bases and J lost 0 bases. Looked up from germline, CDR1 is DFQATT and CDR2 is SNEGSKA (reference sequence). As DNA, the CDR3 is TGCAGTGCTAGAATTCCGATGACTAGCGGGGGACTTAGCTCCTACGAGCAGTACTTC. As protein: CSARIPMTSGGLSSYEQYF.

This clonotype was counted a few times. This rearrangement joins TRBV5-6 to TRBJ1-1; D ambiguous. This CDR3 contains 13 residues. Trimming removed 2 bases from V and 4 bases from J, with 9 bases in between. CDR1 SGHDT and CDR2 YYEEEE come from the germline V gene. DNA for the CDR3: TGTGCCAGCAGCTTCGGAGGGCCCACTGAAGCTTTCTTT. It yields the protein CASSFGGPTEAFF.

This clonotype was seen at least ten times. The rearrangement links TRBV28 to TRBJ1-5; D is possibly TRBD1 (6 bases). CDR1 MDHEN and CDR2 SYDVKM come from the germline V gene. CDR3 size: 14 residues. CDR3 region: CVSTGWEGNQPQHF. As DNA, the CDR3 is TGTGTGTCCACAGGGTGGGAGGGCAATCAGCCCCAGCATTTT.

This clonotype was counted at least ten times. The rearrangement joins TRBV12-3 or TRBV12-4 to TRBJ1-5; 10 bases fit TRBD1. V lost 6 bases and J lost 8; bases outside the gene matches: 10. The CDR3 has 15 amino acids. The CDR3 DNA follows: TGTGCCAGCAGAAGACAGGGGGCATATGCTGAGCCCCAGCATTTT. This translates into CASRRQGAYAEPQHF.

Remarks on this clonotype: A much larger clone differs by one base, so this may be a read error. This rearrangement joins TRBV7-6 to TRBJ2-3, with D perhaps assigned TRBD1 or TRBD2 (5 bases each). This CDR3 has 16 amino acids. V was pared by 0 bases and J by 1 base, with 11 bases between. Germline V gene lookup returns CDR1 SGHVS and CDR2 FNYEAQ. CDR3 region: CASSLAPGRRTDTQYF. The CDR3 coding sequence is TGTGCCAGCAGCTTAGCGCCGGGACGACGCACAGATACGCAGTATTTT.

The chain uses TRBV5-1 and TRBJ1-2; D unresolved. Trimming removed 4 bases from V and 6 bases from J, with 10 bases in between. This CDR3 is 12 amino acids long. Germline lookup yields CDR1 SGHRS and CDR2 YFSETQ. The DNA of the CDR3 is TGCGCCAGCAGCAAAACGAAGGATGGCTACACCTTC. It translates to CASSKTKDGYTF.

The chain carries TRBV7-9 and TRBJ2-1; 8 positions match TRBD2. Germline V lookup: CDR1 SEHNR, CDR2 FQNEAQ (reference sequence). V lost 3 bases and J lost 7; bases outside the gene matches: 5. The CDR3 covers 14 residues. The CDR3 nucleotides read TGTGCCAGCAGCTTTAGCGGGGCGAGAAATGAGCAGTTCTTC. Protein product: CASSFSGARNEQFF.

This clonotype was recorded at least ten times. The chain employs TRBV9 and TRBJ2-3; 10 bases map to TRBD2. The length of the CDR3 is 16 residues. Germline CDR1 is SGDLS and CDR2 is YYNGEE. The trim removed 1 base at V and 1 base at J, leaving 3 bases unmatched. DNA of the CDR3: TGTGCCAGCAGCGTAAGCCTAGCGGGGGGCACAGATACGCAGTATTTT. It is translated as CASSVSLAGGTDTQYF.

This clonotype was counted at least ten times. The gene calls are TRBV20-1 and TRBJ2-1; D is perhaps TRBD1 (5 bases). CDR1 and CDR2 from the germline V gene are DFQATT and SNEGSKA (reference sequence). V lost 7 bases and J 0 bases, leaving 7 bases between the germline ends. The CDR3 is 12 residues long. CDR3 DNA sequence: TGCAGTGGACAGCTCTCCTACAATGAGCAGTTCTTC. Its translation is CSGQLSYNEQFF.

This clonotype was observed many times. The chain couples TRBV6-1 to TRBJ1-3; 8 bases align to TRBD1. This CDR3 has 14 residues. The germline gives CDR1 MNHNS, CDR2 SASEGT. The ends lost 6 bases at V and 2 bases at J; junction bases unmatched: 3. CDR3 DNA sequence: TGTGCCAGCAGAAAACAGGGGGCTGGAAACACCATATATTTT. It translates to CASRKQGAGNTIYF.

The chain carries TRBV6-1 and TRBJ1-1; no clear D. The CDR3 has 13 amino acids. With 11 bases removed from V and 5 bases from J, the gap between germline ends came to 18 bases. The V gene's germline CDR1 is MNHNS and CDR2 SASEGT. This chain's CDR3 is CAGEEGTGTEAFF. DNA of the CDR3: TGTGCCGGTGAGGAGGGTACGGGAACTGAAGCTTTCTTT.

This clonotype was recorded many times. The chain has TRBV28 and TRBJ1-1; perhaps TRBD1 as D (6 bases). Germline V gene data show CDR1 as MDHEN and CDR2 as SYDVKM. Trimming removed 7 bases from V and 4 bases from J, with 13 bases in between. CDR3 length: 13 residues. CDR3 DNA sequence: TGTGCCAGCATTAACAGGGTCCTCACTGAAGCTTTCTTT. Translation gives CASINRVLTEAFF.

This clonotype has ten or more counts. The rearrangement joins TRBV5-1 to TRBJ2-1; 7 bases align to TRBD2. Germline CDR1 and CDR2: SGHRS and YFSETQ. Trimming at V came to 1 base and at J to 8 bases, leaving 0 bases not matched to a gene. This CDR3 contains 12 residues. CDR3 amino acids: CASSLTSDEQFF. CDR3 in DNA: TGCGCCAGCAGCTTGACTAGCGATGAGCAGTTCTTC.

This clonotype appeared a few times. The rearrangement joins TRBV7-9 to TRBJ2-2; TRBD1 is a possible D gene (5 bases). V was shortened by 4 bases and J by 3 bases, with 12 bases between the two germline ends. The CDR3 length is 15 residues. The V gene's germline CDR1 is SEHNR and CDR2 FQNEAQ (reference sequence). CDR3 sequence: CASSWKTADTGELFF. The CDR3 coding sequence is TGTGCCAGCAGCTGGAAGACAGCAGACACCGGGGAGCTGTTTTTT.

The chain links TRBV15 to TRBJ1-5; 11 bases match TRBD1. Germline V lookup: CDR1 LNHNV, CDR2 YYDKDF (reference sequence). This CDR3 is 16 amino acids long. V lost 5 bases and J lost 6; bases outside the gene matches: 9. The CDR3 reads CATSSRTGGASQPQHF. DNA for the CDR3: TGTGCCACCAGCTCCCGGACAGGGGGCGCGAGTCAGCCCCAGCATTTT.

This clonotype has more than one count but fewer than ten. The CDR3 DNA is TGCGCCAGCGGCGACTCCTATAATTCACCCCTCCACTTT. Translating gives CASGDSYNSPLHF. This sequence joins TRBV5-1 and TRBJ1-6, with D uncertain. V gave up 7 bases and J gave up 0 bases, with 5 bases separating them. Looked up from germline, CDR1 is SGHRS and CDR2 is YFSETQ. The CDR3 totals 13 residues.

This clonotype was found a few times. This chain uses TRBV5-1 with TRBJ2-3; TRBD2 matches 13 bases. The V segment lost 4 bases and the J segment 2 bases; nucleotides outside the gene matches: 4. The CDR3 is 16 amino acids. The germline gives CDR1 SGHRS, CDR2 YFSETQ. The DNA of the CDR3 is TGCGCCAGCAGCCTCGGACTAGCGGGGGACACAGATACGCAGTATTTT. Its translation is CASSLGLAGDTDTQYF.

The chain is built from TRBV3-1 and TRBJ2-3; tentative D call: TRBD2 (6 bases). The CDR3 covers 17 residues. With 4 bases removed from V and 1 base from J, the gap between germline ends came to 18 bases. Looked up from germline, CDR1 is LGHDT and CDR2 is YNNKEL (reference sequence). The CDR3 bases are TGTGCCAGCAGCCGGGTGGGGGGAAGCGGAGGCACAGATACGCAGTATTTT. It specifies CASSRVGGSGGTDTQYF.

Many counts were recorded for this clonotype. The rearrangement links TRBV2 to TRBJ1-1; no definite D call. This CDR3 comprises 13 residues. CDR1 and CDR2 (germline): SNHLY, FYNNEI. V was shortened by 5 bases and J by 0 bases, with 7 bases between the two germline ends. The chain's CDR3 is CASSKQMNTEAFF. CDR3 coding DNA: TGTGCCAGCAGTAAGCAGATGAACACTGAAGCTTTCTTT.

This chain joins TRBV27 and TRBJ1-3; D is unresolved. The V end was cut by 6 bases, the J end by 0 bases, with 9 bases between. CDR3 length equals 14 residues. In germline, CDR1 is MNHEY, CDR2 SMNVEV (reference sequence). This CDR3 is CASRPTNSGNTIYF. In nucleotides, the CDR3 is TGTGCCAGCAGGCCAACCAACTCTGGAAACACCATATATTTT.

In its sample, this clonotype was seen many times. The chain couples TRBV13 to TRBJ2-7; D perhaps matches TRBD2 (9 bases). V lost 5 bases and J 3 bases, leaving 20 bases between the germline ends. Germline-derived CDR1 and CDR2 are PRHDT and FYEKMQ (reference sequence). The CDR3 has 16 residues. The CDR3 protein is CASSLAGQEPYYEQYF. In nucleotides, the CDR3 is TGTGCCAGCAGCCTAGCGGGACAGGAGCCCTACTACGAGCAGTACTTC. Looking up the rest from reference TRBV13 and TRBJ2-7 gives the full variable domain: AAGVIQSPRHLIKEKRETATLKCYPIPRHDTVYWYQQGPGQDPQFLISFYEKMQSDKGSIPDRFSAQQFSDYHSELNMSSLELGDSALYFCASSLAGQEPYYEQYFGPGTRLTVT.

This clonotype was seen at least ten times. The rearrangement links TRBV6-1 to TRBJ1-6; D possibly corresponds to TRBD1 (5 bases). The V and J ends lost 4 bases and 9 bases respectively, with 16 bases between them. Per the germline V gene, CDR1 is MNHNS and CDR2 is SASEGT. The CDR3 loop spans 15 amino acids. The CDR3 bases are TGTGCCAGCAGTGTGGCGGGGACGGCTCTTTCACCCCTCCACTTT. It translates to CASSVAGTALSPLHF.

In its sample, this clonotype was seen many times. This sequence joins TRBV6-1 and TRBJ2-1; 12 bases are a match to TRBD2. J was trimmed by 3 bases and V by 10 bases; bases with no gene match: 7. CDR1 and CDR2 from the germline V gene are MNHNS and SASEGT. There are 15 residues in the CDR3. CDR3 residues: CATPSLAGGYNEQFF. The DNA for the CDR3 is TGTGCCACCCCCTCACTAGCGGGGGGCTACAATGAGCAGTTCTTC.

This clonotype was seen repeatedly, ten times or more. This sequence joins TRBV6-1 and TRBJ1-2; tentatively, D is TRBD1 (5 bases). The CDR3 runs 16 residues. Trimming removed 1 base from V and 4 bases from J, with 16 bases in between. From germline, CDR1 is MNHNS and CDR2 SASEGT. CDR3 in amino acids: CASSEEIGAFLYGYTF. The CDR3 DNA follows: TGTGCCAGCAGTGAAGAGATAGGGGCTTTCCTCTATGGCTACACCTTC.

This clonotype was detected many times. The chain is built from TRBV2 and TRBJ1-2; 7 bases match TRBD1. The CDR3 length is 15 residues. V was clipped by 7 bases and J by 2 bases; unmatched bases: 10. CDR1 and CDR2 from the germline V gene are SNHLY and FYNNEI. The CDR3 DNA reads TGTGCCAGCACCGGCGGGCAGGGGGTAAACTATGGCTACACCTTC. It is translated as CASTGGQGVNYGYTF.